Listed below are T cell receptor beta chains from one sample, sequenced in a study of shared clonotypes between healthy human individuals. Repertoires were generated with immunoSEQ multiplex PCR, while TCRdb's copy carries only in-frame clones and drops some. The sample lists about 2 million clones; about 95% were seen once. Sequenced material: naive CD4+ T cells sorted from blood. These receptors were taken from a man aged 18 to 29 in good health. Both conserved end residues are part of each CDR3. The D gene is left open where the match is weak. A clone size is listed for some rows: how often the clone was seen (once, few, many), or a class if it is expanded.

clone size: NA; D gene: NA; J gene: TRBJ2-4; V gene: TRBV28; CDR3 DNA: TGTGCCAGCAGTTTATCGGCGGGGCCCGGCATTCAGTACTTC; CDR3 protein: CASSLSAGPGIQYF
clone size: NA; D gene: TRBD1; J gene: TRBJ1-1; V gene: TRBV27; CDR3 DNA: TGTGCCAGCAGTGACTGGGACAGGGGGGGTGATACAGCTTTCTTT; CDR3 protein: CASSDWDRGGDTAFF
clone size: NA; D gene: NA; J gene: TRBJ1-5; V gene: TRBV5-6; CDR3 DNA: TGTGCCAGCAGCCGGACGGGGTATAGCAATCAGCCCCAGCATTTT; CDR3 protein: CASSRTGYSNQPQHF
clone size: NA; D gene: NA; J gene: TRBJ1-2; V gene: TRBV18; CDR3 DNA: TGTGCCAGCTCAGAGGAGGAGGACTATGGCTACACCTTC; CDR3 protein: CASSEEEDYGYTF
clone size: NA; D gene: NA; J gene: TRBJ2-5; V gene: TRBV6-5; CDR3 DNA: TGTGCCAGCAGGGGCGGACGGGCCGGGGAGACCCAGTACTTC; CDR3 protein: CASRGGRAGETQYF
clone size: once; D gene: TRBD1; J gene: TRBJ1-2; V gene: TRBV6-5; CDR3 DNA: TGTGCCAGCACCGGACAGGGAAGCGGACATGGCTACACCTTC; CDR3 protein: CASTGQGSGHGYTF
clone size: NA; D gene: NA; J gene: TRBJ1-5; V gene: TRBV7-8; CDR3 DNA: TGTGCCAGCAGCTTAGTAGAGGCGAATCAGCCCCAGCATTTT; CDR3 protein: CASSLVEANQPQHF
clone size: NA; D gene: NA; J gene: TRBJ1-4; V gene: TRBV7-5; CDR3 DNA: TGTGCCAGAAGCTTAGCGGGACGAAATGGATCTAATGAAAAACTGTTTTTT; CDR3 protein: CARSLAGRNGSNEKLFF
clone size: NA; D gene: TRBD1; J gene: TRBJ2-7; V gene: TRBV9; CDR3 DNA: TGTGCCAGCAGCAGGGGACAGGGGGCCGGCGAGCAGTACTTC; CDR3 protein: CASSRGQGAGEQYF
clone size: few; D gene: NA; J gene: TRBJ2-7; V gene: TRBV6-5; CDR3 DNA: TGTGCCAGCAGTTACGGAGCGCCTTCTACCTACGAGCAGTACTTC; CDR3 protein: CASSYGAPSTYEQYF
clone size: NA; D gene: TRBD1; J gene: TRBJ2-7; V gene: TRBV6-6; CDR3 DNA: TGTGCCAGCAGTCCAGTGAGGCAGGGGGCCTACGAGCAGTACTTC; CDR3 protein: CASSPVRQGAYEQYF
clone size: once; D gene: TRBD2; J gene: TRBJ2-2; V gene: TRBV2; CDR3 DNA: TGTGCCAGCGTGGGACTAGCGGGTCTCGCGAACACCGGGGAGCTGTTTTTT; CDR3 protein: CASVGLAGLANTGELFF
clone size: NA; D gene: TRBD2; J gene: TRBJ2-5; V gene: TRBV4-1; CDR3 DNA: TGCGCCAGCAGCCGGAGGGCCGGTAGCGGGGGGCAAGAGACCCAGTACTTC; CDR3 protein: CASSRRAGSGGQETQYF
clone size: NA; D gene: NA; J gene: TRBJ1-4; V gene: TRBV19; CDR3 DNA: TGTGCCAGTAGTATAGGGACAGATAGTGAAAAACTGTTTTTT; CDR3 protein: CASSIGTDSEKLFF
clone size: NA; D gene: TRBD1; J gene: TRBJ1-2; V gene: TRBV6-1; CDR3 DNA: TGTGCCAGCAGACCGGGACAGCCCTATGGCTACACCTTC; CDR3 protein: CASRPGQPYGYTF
clone size: NA; D gene: TRBD2; J gene: TRBJ2-3; V gene: TRBV5-4; CDR3 DNA: TGTGCCAGCAGCGGGGGACTACTCACAGATACGCAGTATTTT; CDR3 protein: CASSGGLLTDTQYF
clone size: NA; D gene: NA; J gene: TRBJ2-7; V gene: TRBV5-4; CDR3 DNA: TGTGCCAGCAGCTTGGCCTCCCCAAACGAGCAGTACTTC; CDR3 protein: CASSLASPNEQYF
clone size: few; D gene: NA; J gene: TRBJ2-5; V gene: TRBV11-2; CDR3 DNA: TGTGCCAGCAGCTTAAGTCTAGGCTACAAAAAAGAGACCCAGTACTTC; CDR3 protein: CASSLSLGYKKETQYF
clone size: NA; D gene: TRBD2; J gene: TRBJ2-3; V gene: TRBV7-9; CDR3 DNA: TGTGCCAGCAGTCGATTTCTAGCGGCCACAGATACGCAGTATTTT; CDR3 protein: CASSRFLAATDTQYF
clone size: NA; D gene: NA; J gene: TRBJ2-5; V gene: TRBV6-6; CDR3 DNA: TGTGCCAGCAGCCAGGGTCGGTATGAGACCCAGTACTTC; CDR3 protein: CASSQGRYETQYF
clone size: NA; D gene: TRBD1; J gene: TRBJ1-2; V gene: TRBV30; CDR3 DNA: TGTGCCTGGAGGCGCAGGGGGACACAAAGACCAAACTATGGCTACACCTTC; CDR3 protein: CAWRRRGTQRPNYGYTF
clone size: NA; D gene: NA; J gene: TRBJ1-2; V gene: TRBV6-1; CDR3 DNA: TGTGCCAGCAGTGAACTGATGGCAGGCCACGGCTACACCTTC; CDR3 protein: CASSELMAGHGYTF
clone size: NA; D gene: NA; J gene: TRBJ2-1; V gene: TRBV28; CDR3 DNA: TGTGCCAGCAGTTTCCAGCAGGGTGAGCAGTTCTTC; CDR3 protein: CASSFQQGEQFF
clone size: NA; D gene: NA; J gene: TRBJ2-7; V gene: TRBV29-1; CDR3 DNA: TGCAGCGTTAACGTTCAGGGTCGAACGGACGAGCAGTACTTC; CDR3 protein: CSVNVQGRTDEQYF
clone size: NA; D gene: NA; J gene: TRBJ2-1; V gene: TRBV28; CDR3 DNA: TGTGCCAGCAGGACAGAGAACAATGAGCAGTTCTTC; CDR3 protein: CASRTENNEQFF
clone size: NA; D gene: NA; J gene: TRBJ1-1; V gene: TRBV25-1; CDR3 DNA: TGTGCCAGCAGTGGCGGGACAATCCCTTTCTTT; CDR3 protein: CASSGGTIPFF
clone size: NA; D gene: NA; J gene: TRBJ2-7; V gene: TRBV5-1; CDR3 DNA: TGCGCCAGCAGCCGAGACGGACAAGTAGCCTACGAGCAGTACTTC; CDR3 protein: CASSRDGQVAYEQYF
clone size: NA; D gene: NA; J gene: TRBJ2-7; V gene: TRBV7-2; CDR3 DNA: TGTGCCAGCAGCTCCCTGCGTGGGGTCGAGCAGTACTTC; CDR3 protein: CASSSLRGVEQYF
clone size: NA; D gene: TRBD1; J gene: TRBJ1-1; V gene: TRBV6-7; CDR3 DNA: TGTGCCAGCAGTTACTCGAAGGGGGCTGCTGAAGCTTTCTTT; CDR3 protein: CASSYSKGAAEAFF
clone size: NA; D gene: TRBD2; J gene: TRBJ2-7; V gene: TRBV29-1; CDR3 DNA: TGCAGCGTTGGGACTAGCGGGTACGACGAGCAGTACTTC; CDR3 protein: CSVGTSGYDEQYF
clone size: once; D gene: NA; J gene: TRBJ1-6; V gene: TRBV6-5; CDR3 DNA: TGTGCCAGCAGTTACTCGGACAGAAAGAATTCACCCCTCCACTTT; CDR3 protein: CASSYSDRKNSPLHF
clone size: NA; D gene: NA; J gene: TRBJ2-5; V gene: TRBV4-1; CDR3 DNA: TGCGCCAGCAGCCAAGATCCCCCAGGGGTTGGTGAGACCCAGTACTTC; CDR3 protein: CASSQDPPGVGETQYF
clone size: NA; D gene: NA; J gene: TRBJ2-7; V gene: TRBV2; CDR3 DNA: TGTGCCAGCGTGGGAAATATCTGGGGCTCCTACGAGCAGTACTTC; CDR3 protein: CASVGNIWGSYEQYF
clone size: NA; D gene: NA; J gene: TRBJ2-7; V gene: TRBV2; CDR3 DNA: TGTGCCAGCAGGAGCTCCTACGAGCAGTACTTC; CDR3 protein: CASRSSYEQYF
clone size: NA; D gene: NA; J gene: TRBJ1-5; V gene: TRBV2; CDR3 DNA: TGTGCCAGCAGTATCACAGAGGAAAATCAGCCCCAGCATTTT; CDR3 protein: CASSITEENQPQHF
clone size: NA; D gene: TRBD1; J gene: TRBJ1-6; V gene: TRBV6-6; CDR3 DNA: TGTGCCAGCAGAAAAGGACAGGACTATAATTCACCCCTCCACTTT; CDR3 protein: CASRKGQDYNSPLHF
clone size: NA; D gene: TRBD2; J gene: TRBJ2-7; V gene: TRBV5-1; CDR3 DNA: TGCGCCAGCAGCTTGGAACTAGCGGGGGGCCTCCACGAGCAGTACTTC; CDR3 protein: CASSLELAGGLHEQYF
clone size: NA; D gene: NA; J gene: TRBJ1-4; V gene: TRBV18; CDR3 DNA: TGTGCCAGCTCATCCCTGGGGGTTGAAAAACTGTTTTTT; CDR3 protein: CASSSLGVEKLFF
clone size: NA; D gene: TRBD1; J gene: TRBJ2-5; V gene: TRBV5-6; CDR3 DNA: TGTGCCAGCAGCTCGGCCGGGACAGGGGTAGAGACCCAGTACTTC; CDR3 protein: CASSSAGTGVETQYF
clone size: NA; D gene: NA; J gene: TRBJ2-7; V gene: TRBV18; CDR3 DNA: TGTGCCAGCTCACCCCGGATGGCCTACGAGCAGTACTTC; CDR3 protein: CASSPRMAYEQYF
clone size: NA; D gene: NA; J gene: TRBJ2-2; V gene: TRBV5-1; CDR3 DNA: TGCGCCAGCAGCTTGGTTCAGAAGGAGGCCGGGGAGCTGTTTTTT; CDR3 protein: CASSLVQKEAGELFF
clone size: NA; D gene: NA; J gene: TRBJ2-5; V gene: TRBV6-5; CDR3 DNA: TGTGCCAGCAGTACCGCGCCACTTGGGACCCAGTACTTC; CDR3 protein: CASSTAPLGTQYF
clone size: NA; D gene: NA; J gene: TRBJ2-5; V gene: TRBV6-5; CDR3 DNA: TGTGCCAGCAGTTACCCGGCCGTTTCTGAGACCCAGTACTTC; CDR3 protein: CASSYPAVSETQYF
clone size: NA; D gene: TRBD2; J gene: TRBJ2-1; V gene: TRBV5-6; CDR3 DNA: TGTGCCAGCAGCTTGGCCAGGGCTAGCGGGTATACCTACAATGAGCAGTTCTTC; CDR3 protein: CASSLARASGYTYNEQFF
clone size: NA; D gene: NA; J gene: TRBJ2-3; V gene: TRBV2; CDR3 DNA: TGTGCCAGCAGTGAAGCAGGGAATACGCAGTATTTT; CDR3 protein: CASSEAGNTQYF
clone size: NA; D gene: TRBD1; J gene: TRBJ2-5; V gene: TRBV19; CDR3 DNA: TGTGCCAGTAGTATACGAAACAGGGGGGAGACCCAGTACTTC; CDR3 protein: CASSIRNRGETQYF
clone size: NA; D gene: NA; J gene: TRBJ2-7; V gene: TRBV5-1; CDR3 DNA: TGCGCCAGCAGCTTGGCCGGGACTCAGGACGAGCAGTACTTC; CDR3 protein: CASSLAGTQDEQYF
clone size: NA; D gene: NA; J gene: TRBJ2-5; V gene: TRBV5-1; CDR3 DNA: TGCGCCAGCAGCCCGGGACGGCAGATACAAGAGACCCAGTACTTC; CDR3 protein: CASSPGRQIQETQYF
clone size: NA; D gene: NA; J gene: TRBJ1-2; V gene: TRBV6-5; CDR3 DNA: TGTGCCAGCAGTTCCCCGAAAACTAACTATGGCTACACCTTC; CDR3 protein: CASSSPKTNYGYTF
clone size: NA; D gene: NA; J gene: TRBJ1-4; V gene: TRBV11-2; CDR3 DNA: TGTGCCAGCAGCTTAGCGGTACAGAGGAATGAAAAACTGTTTTTT; CDR3 protein: CASSLAVQRNEKLFF
clone size: once; D gene: NA; J gene: TRBJ1-2; V gene: TRBV13; CDR3 DNA: TGTGCCACTCAGCTTAAGTTAGGCCCCAGCCTTAACTATGGCTACACCTTC; CDR3 protein: CATQLKLGPSLNYGYTF
clone size: once; D gene: NA; J gene: TRBJ2-3; V gene: TRBV7-7; CDR3 DNA: TGTGCTAGCAGCTTAGGGCCGGGGGCCGATACGCAGTATTTT; CDR3 protein: CASSLGPGADTQYF
clone size: NA; D gene: NA; J gene: TRBJ2-5; V gene: TRBV5-1; CDR3 DNA: TGCGCCAGCAGCTTGGGATCGAGCTTTAAGGGGACCCAGTACTTC; CDR3 protein: CASSLGSSFKGTQYF
clone size: once; D gene: NA; J gene: TRBJ2-5; V gene: TRBV5-1; CDR3 DNA: TGCGCCAGCAGCTTTGATCTTCAAGAGACCCAGTACTTC; CDR3 protein: CASSFDLQETQYF